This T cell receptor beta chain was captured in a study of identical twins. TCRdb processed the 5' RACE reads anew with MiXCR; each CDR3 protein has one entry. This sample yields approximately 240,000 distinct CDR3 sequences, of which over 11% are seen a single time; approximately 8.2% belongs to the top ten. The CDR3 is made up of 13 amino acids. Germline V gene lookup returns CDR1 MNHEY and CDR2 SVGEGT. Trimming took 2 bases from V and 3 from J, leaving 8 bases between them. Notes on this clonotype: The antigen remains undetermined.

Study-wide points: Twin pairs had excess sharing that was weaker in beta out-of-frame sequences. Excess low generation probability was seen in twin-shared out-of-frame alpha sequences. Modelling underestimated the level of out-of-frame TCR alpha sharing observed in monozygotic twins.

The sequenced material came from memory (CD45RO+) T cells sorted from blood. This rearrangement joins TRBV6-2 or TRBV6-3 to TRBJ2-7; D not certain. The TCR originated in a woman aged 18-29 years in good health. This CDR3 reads CASSYLQRYEQYF. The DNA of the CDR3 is TGTGCCAGCAGTTACCTCCAACGCTACGAGCAGTACTTC.